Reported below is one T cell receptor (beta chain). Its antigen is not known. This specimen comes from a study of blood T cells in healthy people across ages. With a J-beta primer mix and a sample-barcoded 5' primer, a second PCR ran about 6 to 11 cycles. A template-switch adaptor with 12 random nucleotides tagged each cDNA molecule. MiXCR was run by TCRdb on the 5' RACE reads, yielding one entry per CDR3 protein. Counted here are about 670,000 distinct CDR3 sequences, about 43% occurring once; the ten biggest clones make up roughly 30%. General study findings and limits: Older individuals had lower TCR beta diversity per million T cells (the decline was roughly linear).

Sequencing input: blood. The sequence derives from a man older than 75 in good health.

CDR3 sequence reads: CAISELQGLSDGYTF. Here the CDR3 DNA reads TGTGCCATCAGTGAGTTACAGGGATTGTCCGATGGCTACACCTTC. The genes are TRBV10-3 and TRBJ1-2; maybe TRBD1 (6 bases). The V and J ends lost 1 base and 6 bases respectively, with 15 bases between them. CDR3 length equals 15 residues. Germline V gives CDR1 ENHRY, CDR2 SYGVKD.